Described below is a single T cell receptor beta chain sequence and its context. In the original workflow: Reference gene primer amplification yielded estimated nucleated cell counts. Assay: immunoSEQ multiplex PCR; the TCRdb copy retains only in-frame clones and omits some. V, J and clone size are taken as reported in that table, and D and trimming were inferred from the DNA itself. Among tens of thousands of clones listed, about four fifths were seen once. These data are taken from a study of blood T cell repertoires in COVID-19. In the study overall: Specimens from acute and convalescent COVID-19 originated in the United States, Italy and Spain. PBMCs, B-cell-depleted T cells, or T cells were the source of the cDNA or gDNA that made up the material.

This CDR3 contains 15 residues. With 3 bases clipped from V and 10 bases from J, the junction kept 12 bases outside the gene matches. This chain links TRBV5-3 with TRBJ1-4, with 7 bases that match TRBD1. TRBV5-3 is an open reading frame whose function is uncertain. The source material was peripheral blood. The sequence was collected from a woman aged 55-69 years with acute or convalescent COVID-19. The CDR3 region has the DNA TGTGCCAGAAGCTCCAAGCGACAGGGTAGGCCAAAACTGTTTTTT. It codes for CARSSKRQGRPKLFF.